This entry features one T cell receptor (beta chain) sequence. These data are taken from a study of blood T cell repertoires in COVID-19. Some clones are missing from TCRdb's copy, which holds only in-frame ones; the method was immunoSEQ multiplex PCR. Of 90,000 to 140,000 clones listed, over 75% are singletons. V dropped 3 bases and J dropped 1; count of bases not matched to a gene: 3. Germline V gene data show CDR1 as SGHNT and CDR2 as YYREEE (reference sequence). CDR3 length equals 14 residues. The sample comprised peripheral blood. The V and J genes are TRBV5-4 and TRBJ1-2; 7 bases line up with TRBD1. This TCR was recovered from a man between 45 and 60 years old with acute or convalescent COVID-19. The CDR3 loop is CASSSGQSNYGYTF. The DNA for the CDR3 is TGTGCCAGCAGCTCGGGACAGAGTAACTATGGCTACACCTTC.